This T cell receptor beta chain comes out of a study of T-cell reconstitution after alpha-beta-depleted transplantation in children. Broader study findings: T-cell counts and diversity were attributed mostly to newly produced T cells one year after transplant. Two months or so post-transplant, alpha-beta T cells reportedly derived from several hundred expanded graft clones.

Note on this clonotype: The antigen remains undetermined.

The library targeted TCRbeta and was prepared with unique molecular identifiers. In TCRdb, the PCR reads were re-called with MiXCR into one record per CDR3 protein. The sample lists around 300,000 distinct CDR3 sequences; 20% to 30% were seen once. Sequences were derived from PBMCs, mostly from graft donor cells, sampled 180 days after TCRalphabeta/CD19-depleted stem cell transplant. The source is a male patient between 10 and 17 years old who had a stem cell transplant for acute lymphoblastic leukemia, so the T cells may come from the graft donor.

In DNA form, the CDR3 reads TGTGCCAGCAGCCCCGGACCCCTCTCCTACGAGCAGTACTTC. It is translated as CASSPGPLSYEQYF. The chain combines TRBV12-3 or TRBV12-4 with TRBJ2-7; D remains unclear. CDR3 length: 14 amino acids. Trimming left V 6 bases short and J 0 bases short, with 12 bases between.